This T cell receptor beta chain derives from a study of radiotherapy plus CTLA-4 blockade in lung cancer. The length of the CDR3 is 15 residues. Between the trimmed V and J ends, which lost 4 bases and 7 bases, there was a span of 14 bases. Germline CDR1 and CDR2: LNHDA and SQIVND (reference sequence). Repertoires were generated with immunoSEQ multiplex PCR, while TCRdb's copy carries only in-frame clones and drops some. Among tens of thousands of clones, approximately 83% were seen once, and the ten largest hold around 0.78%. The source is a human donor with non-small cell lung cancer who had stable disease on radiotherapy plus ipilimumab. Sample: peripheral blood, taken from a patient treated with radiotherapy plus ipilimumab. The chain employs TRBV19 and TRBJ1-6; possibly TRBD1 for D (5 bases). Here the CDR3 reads CASSTADTLNSPLHF. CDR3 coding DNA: TGTGCCAGTAGTACCGCGGACACCTTGAATTCACCCCTCCACTTT.